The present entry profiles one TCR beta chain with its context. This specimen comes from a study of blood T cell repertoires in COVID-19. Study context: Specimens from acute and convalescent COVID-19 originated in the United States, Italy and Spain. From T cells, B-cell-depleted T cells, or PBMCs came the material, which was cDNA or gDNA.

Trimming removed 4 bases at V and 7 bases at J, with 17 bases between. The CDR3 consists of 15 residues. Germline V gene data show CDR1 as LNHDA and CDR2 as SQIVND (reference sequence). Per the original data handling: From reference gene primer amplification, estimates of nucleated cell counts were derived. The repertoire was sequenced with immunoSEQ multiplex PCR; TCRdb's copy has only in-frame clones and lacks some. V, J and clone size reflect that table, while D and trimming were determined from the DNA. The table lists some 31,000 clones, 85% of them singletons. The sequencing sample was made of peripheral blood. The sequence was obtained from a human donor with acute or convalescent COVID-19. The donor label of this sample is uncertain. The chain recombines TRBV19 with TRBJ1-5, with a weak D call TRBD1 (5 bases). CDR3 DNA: TGTGCCAGTAGTAAAACCGGGACTTCGAACCAGCCCCAGCATTTT. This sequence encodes CASSKTGTSNQPQHF.